One and the same sample provided the 10 T cell receptor beta chains below, sequenced in a study of cytomegalovirus exposure and HLA in healthy donors. Researchers ran the PCR with 60 Vbeta and 13 Jbeta primers. Repertoires were generated with immunoSEQ multiplex PCR, while TCRdb's copy carries only in-frame clones and drops some. The data contain roughly 92,000 clones, less than 10% of them singletons. The sequencing input was PBMCs. The receptors were sampled from a man aged 45 to 65 in good health and CMV-seronegative.

This chain's CDR3 is CASSEPGGASEQFF. CDR3 bases: TGCGCCAGCAGTGAGCCGGGGGGGGCGAGTGAGCAGTTCTTC. The chain uses TRBV10-2 and TRBJ2-1, with 8 bases identical to TRBD2. Germline V gene lookup returns CDR1 WSHSY and CDR2 SAAADI. Unmatched junction bases numbered 6, after V lost 2 bases and J lost 9 bases. CDR3 length: 14 residues.

The rearrangement joins TRBV5-5 to TRBJ2-7; D is unresolved. V was clipped by 0 bases and J by 2 bases, with 6 bases between them. The CDR3 length is 13 residues. Per germline, CDR1 SGHKS and CDR2 YYEKEE (reference sequence). The CDR3 region is CASSLGAPYEQYF. For the CDR3, the DNA is TGTGCCAGCAGCTTGGGGGCCCCCTACGAGCAGTACTTC.

The table lists this clone with a few counts. The chain uses TRBV4-3 and TRBJ2-4; the D gene is possibly TRBD2 (7 bases). Germline V gene data show CDR1 as LGHNA and CDR2 as YSLEER. V gave up 0 bases and J gave up 0 bases, with 12 bases separating them. CDR3 length: 17 amino acids. The CDR3 sequence is CASSQDTGGLAKNIQYF. CDR3 DNA sequence: TGCGCCAGCAGCCAAGATACGGGGGGCCTAGCCAAAAACATTCAGTACTTC.

The chain has TRBV5-1 and TRBJ1-1, with D perhaps TRBD1 (6 bases). Trimming shortened V by 0 bases and J by 4 bases, and 10 bases separated the two germline ends. Germline CDR1 and CDR2: SGHRS and YFSETQ. This CDR3 is 14 amino acids long. The CDR3 loop is CASSLARGSTEAFF. The CDR3 DNA reads TGCGCCAGCAGCTTGGCCAGGGGAAGCACTGAAGCTTTCTTT.

The table lists this clone with a few counts. CDR3 sequence reads: CSVWTGISMNTEAFF. CDR3 nucleotide sequence: TGCAGCGTTTGGACAGGGATCAGCATGAACACTGAAGCTTTCTTT. This chain connects TRBV29-1 to TRBJ1-1; 8 nucleotides agree with TRBD1. Unmatched junction bases numbered 8, after V lost 5 bases and J lost 0 bases. CDR3 length: 15 amino acids. Germline assignment: CDR1 SQVTM and CDR2 ANQGSEA.

This rearrangement joins TRBV5-1 to TRBJ1-4; D is possibly TRBD1 (5 bases). V was clipped by 2 bases and J by 0 bases, with 14 bases between them. The CDR3 has 17 residues. CDR1 and CDR2 from the germline V gene are SGHRS and YFSETQ. The CDR3 sequence is CASSFVGGAPTNEKLFF. DNA of the CDR3: TGCGCCAGCAGCTTCGTCGGGGGAGCCCCAACTAATGAAAAACTGTTTTTT.

CDR3 nucleotides: TGTGCCAGCAGTTACTCGGGGAGAAATGGAAACACCATATATTTT. As protein: CASSYSGRNGNTIYF. The gene calls are TRBV6-5 and TRBJ1-3; no clear D. The CDR3 extends over 15 amino acids. Per germline, CDR1 MNHEY and CDR2 SVGAGI. Trimming stripped 0 bases from V and 3 bases from J, with 9 bases between.

The J gene is TRBJ2-7, the V gene TRBV5-1; 7 bases are a match to TRBD1. Germline V gene data show CDR1 as SGHRS and CDR2 as YFSETQ. This CDR3 region has 15 residues. Trimming took 5 bases from V and 2 from J; bases not matched to a gene: 10. CDR3 bases: TGCGCCAGCAGACAGGGGCGGGCAGGGGCCTACGAGCAGTACTTC. This gives the protein CASRQGRAGAYEQYF.

The chain recombines TRBV15 with TRBJ1-6, with D maybe TRBD1 (5 bases). Trimming removed 6 bases from V and 4 bases from J, with 7 bases in between. The CDR3 is 13 amino acids. Germline-derived CDR1 and CDR2 are LNHNV and YYDKDF (reference sequence). The CDR3 DNA reads TGTGCCACCAGGACAGTTTATAATTCACCCCTCCACTTT. As protein: CATRTVYNSPLHF.

V is TRBV27 and J is TRBJ1-5; the D gene is possibly TRBD1 (6 bases). Trimming cost V 2 bases and J 1 base, with 15 bases left between them. This CDR3 spans 17 amino acids. Germline V gene data show CDR1 as MNHEY and CDR2 as SMNVEV (reference sequence). The CDR3, as DNA: TGTGCCAGCAGTTTAAAACCGGACAGCTCCAGCAATCAGCCCCAGCATTTT. It codes for CASSLKPDSSSNQPQHF.